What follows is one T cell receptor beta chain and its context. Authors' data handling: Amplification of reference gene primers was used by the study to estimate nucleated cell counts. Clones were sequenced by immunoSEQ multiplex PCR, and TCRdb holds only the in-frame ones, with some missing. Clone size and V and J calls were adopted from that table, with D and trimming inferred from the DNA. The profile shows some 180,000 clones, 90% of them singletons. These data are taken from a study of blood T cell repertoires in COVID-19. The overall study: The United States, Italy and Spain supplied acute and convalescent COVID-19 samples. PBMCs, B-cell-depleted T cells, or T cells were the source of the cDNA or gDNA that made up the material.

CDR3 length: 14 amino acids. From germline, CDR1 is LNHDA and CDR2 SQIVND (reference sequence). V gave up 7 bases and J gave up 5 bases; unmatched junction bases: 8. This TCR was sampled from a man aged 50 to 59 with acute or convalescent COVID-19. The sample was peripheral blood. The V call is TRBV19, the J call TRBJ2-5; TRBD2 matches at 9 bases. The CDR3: CASTRAGGGETQYF. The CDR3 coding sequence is TGTGCCAGTACGAGAGCGGGAGGAGGGGAGACCCAGTACTTC.